The 3 T cell receptor beta chains given below trace back to one sample, sequenced in a study of PD-1 and CTLA-4 blockade in melanoma. Some clones are missing from TCRdb's copy, which holds only in-frame ones; the method was immunoSEQ multiplex PCR. This table has 20,000 to 25,000 clones, around 88% appearing once. The material sequenced was CD8+ T cells from peripheral blood, taken before anti-PD-1 treatment. These receptors were taken from a human donor with melanoma.

The chain employs TRBV3-1 (or the pseudogene TRBV3-2) and TRBJ1-4; no reliable D call. The germline CDR1 and CDR2 sequences are LGHDT and YNNKEL (reference sequence). CDR3 size: 16 residues. V was trimmed by 0 bases and J by 6 bases, leaving 14 bases between them. The CDR3 here is CASSQEYPSGDEKLFF. The CDR3 DNA is TGTGCCAGCAGCCAAGAATACCCATCAGGAGATGAAAAACTGTTTTTT.

The V call is TRBV28, the J call TRBJ1-2; a weak D match, TRBD1 (6 bases). CDR3 length: 14 amino acids. Per the germline V gene, CDR1 is MDHEN and CDR2 is SYDVKM. V was pared by 2 bases and J by 4 bases, with 11 bases between. Written as DNA, the CDR3 is TGTGCCAGCAGTTTAAACAGGGTAACCTATGGCTACACCTTC. Protein sequence: CASSLNRVTYGYTF.

This clone was seen a few times. The CDR3: CASSSYPGFGNQPQHF. In nucleotides, the CDR3 is TGTGCCAGCAGCTCATACCCGGGTTTTGGCAATCAGCCCCAGCATTTT. The rearrangement links TRBV7-9 to TRBJ1-5, with unresolved D. The germline V and J ends were trimmed by 4 bases and 2 bases, with 15 bases remaining between them. The germline CDR1 and CDR2 sequences are SEHNR and FQNEAQ (reference sequence). The CDR3 loop spans 16 amino acids.